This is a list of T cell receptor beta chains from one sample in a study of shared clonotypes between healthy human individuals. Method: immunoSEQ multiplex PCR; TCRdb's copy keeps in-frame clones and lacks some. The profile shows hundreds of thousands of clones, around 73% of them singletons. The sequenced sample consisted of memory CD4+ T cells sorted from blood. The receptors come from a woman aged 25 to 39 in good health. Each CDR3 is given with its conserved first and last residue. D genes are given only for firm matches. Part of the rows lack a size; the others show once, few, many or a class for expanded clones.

TGTGCCAGCAGTTCCCCCGGACAGATGTCCTACGAGCAGTACTTC,CASSSPGQMSYEQYF,TRBV28,15,TRBJ2-7,.,once
TGTGCCAGCAGCTTACAAGGGACAGGGGGTACCGGGGAGCTGTTTTTT,CASSLQGTGGTGELFF,TRBV7-3,16,TRBJ2-2,TRBD1,few
TGTGCCAGCAGTGAAGAGGGTCTCGAGCAGTACTTC,CASSEEGLEQYF,TRBV2,12,TRBJ2-7,.,.
TGTGCCAGCAGCTTAGGATACAGAAACTACGAGCAGTACTTC,CASSLGYRNYEQYF,TRBV7-2,14,TRBJ2-7,.,.
TGTGCCAGCAGCAACCCGGGACAACGTTTAAGGGGCTACACCTTC,CASSNPGQRLRGYTF,TRBV9,15,TRBJ1-2,.,.
TGCGCCAGCAGCCAAGGACTAGCGAAGTCGAACACCGGGGAGCTGTTTTTT,CASSQGLAKSNTGELFF,TRBV4-1,17,TRBJ2-2,TRBD2,once
TGTGCCAGCAGCTTTAATGTGCTAGTCACAGATACGCAGTATTTT,CASSFNVLVTDTQYF,TRBV7-2,15,TRBJ2-3,.,.
TGTGCCAGCTCACCCGGACAGACCAATCAGCCCCAGCATTTT,CASSPGQTNQPQHF,TRBV18,14,TRBJ1-5,.,.
TGTGCCAGCAGACCAAGCGGGGTCTCCTACGAGCAGTACTTC,CASRPSGVSYEQYF,TRBV6-5,14,TRBJ2-7,TRBD2,.
TGTGCCAGCAGCTTCGCGGGAGGCTACGAGCAGTACTTC,CASSFAGGYEQYF,TRBV11-1,13,TRBJ2-7,TRBD2,.
TGTGCCAGCAGTCTCGGCCTTTCCTACAATGAGCAGTTCTTC,CASSLGLSYNEQFF,TRBV6-1,14,TRBJ2-1,.,.
TGTGCCAGCAAACCACAGGGGTACGAGCAGTACTTC,CASKPQGYEQYF,TRBV28,12,TRBJ2-7,TRBD1,.
TGCGCCAGCCGTTTTTCTAGCGGGGGAAACAATGAGCAGTTCTTC,CASRFSSGGNNEQFF,TRBV5-1,15,TRBJ2-1,TRBD2,.
TGTGCCAGCAGCCAAGTTCCTAGCGGGAGTCCTCGCACAGATACGCAGTATTTT,CASSQVPSGSPRTDTQYF,TRBV14,18,TRBJ2-3,TRBD2,.
TGCGCCAGCAGCCAAGGAGCGGGAGGGCTCTACGAGCAGTACTTC,CASSQGAGGLYEQYF,TRBV4-1,15,TRBJ2-7,TRBD2,.
TGTGCCAGCTCACCGCCAGGACAGAGCCTCTATGGCTACACCTTC,CASSPPGQSLYGYTF,TRBV18,15,TRBJ1-2,.,.
TGCGCCAGCAGCTTGGACGCTAGCTCCTACAATGAGCAGTTCTTC,CASSLDASSYNEQFF,TRBV5-1,15,TRBJ2-1,.,many
TGTGCCAGCAGTTACTCGAGCCAATTCGCAGATACGCAGTATTTT,CASSYSSQFADTQYF,TRBV6-5,15,TRBJ2-3,.,.
TGTGCCATCAAGAAGACAGGGGGCCCCTACAATGAGCAGTTCTTC,CAIKKTGGPYNEQFF,TRBV10-3,15,TRBJ2-1,TRBD1,.
TGTGCCAGCAGTGTTAACACTCTCTACGAGCAGTACTTC,CASSVNTLYEQYF,TRBV2,13,TRBJ2-7,.,.
TGCGCCAGCAGCTCCGGGACTACGTACAATGAGCAGTTCTTC,CASSSGTTYNEQFF,TRBV5-1,14,TRBJ2-1,TRBD2,.
TGTGCCAGCAGTAAGCAGGGACAGGTCTACGAGCAGTACTTC,CASSKQGQVYEQYF,TRBV6-6,14,TRBJ2-7,TRBD1,.
TGTGCCAGTCGGCGGGCAGGGAGGGATACTGAAGCTTTCTTT,CASRRAGRDTEAFF,TRBV5-6,14,TRBJ1-1,.,once
TGTGCCAGCAGTCCCACAGGGTTCGGTCAGCCCCAGCATTTT,CASSPTGFGQPQHF,TRBV2,14,TRBJ1-5,.,.